This is a list of T cell receptor beta chains from one sample in a study of blood T cell repertoires in COVID-19. The repertoire was sequenced with immunoSEQ multiplex PCR; TCRdb's copy has only in-frame clones and lacks some. This sample yields tens of thousands of clones, of which 87% are seen a single time; roughly 3.2% belongs to the top ten. Sequenced input: peripheral blood. The source is a woman aged 45 to 65 with COVID-19, enrolled during active disease. Both conserved end residues are part of each CDR3. Fields, in order: V gene, CDR3 protein.

>TRBV19
CASSTQGIGNSPLHF
>TRBV2
CASGGQARTEAFF
>TRBV27
CASSFLPLNTGELFF
>TRBV30
CAWSVSFGQPNNSPLHF
>TRBV25-1
CASSELLGDILRDTQYF
>TRBV6-6
CASIPLSGNTIYF
>TRBV2
CASRDRGRTEAFF
>TRBV11-2
CASGLETADTQYF
>TRBV18
CASSSVQGAINTEAFF
>TRBV19
CASIDTVMNTEAFF
>TRBV7-2
CASSLLAGEEGEQFF
>TRBV28
CASSPSGGSTGELFF
>TRBV28
CATRGLNQPQHF
>TRBV11-2
CASNPTGGEGHEQYF
>TRBV20-1
CSASGRIQGAMGEAFF
>TRBV11-2
CASSSLVVAGPGNEQFF
>TRBV25-1
CASSGTGYNEQFF
>TRBV6-2/TRBV6-3
CASSNPDRVISDTQYF
>TRBV4-1
CASTPRGGRADTQYF
>TRBV7-2
CASSQLGQADTQYF
>TRBV20-1
CSASRGTDTQYF
>TRBV30
CAWSAGQWGTDTQYF
>TRBV24-1
CATSGVSGTGAGANVLTF
>TRBV30
CAWTPAGTSTDTQYF
>TRBV19
CASSMLVTSNTGELFF
>TRBV5-6
CASSLGVGRKAYGYTF
>TRBV28
CASRPGGGYEQYF
>TRBV11-3
CASSGLAGDEEQYF
>TRBV6-6
CASSFRDRGDYGYTF
>TRBV30
CAWSVRLNTGELFF
>TRBV6-5
CASSPAVGAYQPQHF
>TRBV2
CASSLLAGVPNEQFF
>TRBV7-3
CASSYGKGNEQFF
>TRBV30
CAWSSPGLVGETQYF
>TRBV5-6
CASSWAGTAYEQYF
>TRBV29-1
CSVAGGAGSYEQYF
>TRBV5-4
CASSGGGTTNEKLFF
>TRBV9
CASSGGLAGGSLGNEQFF
>TRBV7-9
CASSLELVNEQFF